Given below is one T cell receptor (beta chain) in context. This entry belongs to a study of blood T cell repertoires in COVID-19. Study summary: Donors in the United States, Italy and Spain gave samples during acute or convalescent COVID-19. PBMCs, B-cell-depleted T cells, or T cells provided the cDNA or gDNA that made up the material.

The ends lost 1 base at V and 1 base at J; junction bases unmatched: 2. Germline V CDR1 and CDR2: MNHEY, SMNVEV (reference sequence). This CDR3 is built from 15 residues. Original data processing: The assay estimated nucleated cells by amplifying reference gene primers. Sequenced by immunoSEQ multiplex PCR; TCRdb stores in-frame clones only, minus some. V and J calls and clone size come straight from that table; D and trimming were deduced from the DNA. Here the sample spans around 57,000 clones, about 90% being singletons. The receptor was derived from a human donor with active COVID-19. The donor label of this sample is uncertain. The source material was peripheral blood. This chain joins TRBV27 and TRBJ2-3; 7 nucleotides agree with TRBD1. In DNA form, the CDR3 reads TGTGCCAGCAGTTTATTGACAGGGCGCACAGATACGCAGTATTTT. Protein: CASSLLTGRTDTQYF.